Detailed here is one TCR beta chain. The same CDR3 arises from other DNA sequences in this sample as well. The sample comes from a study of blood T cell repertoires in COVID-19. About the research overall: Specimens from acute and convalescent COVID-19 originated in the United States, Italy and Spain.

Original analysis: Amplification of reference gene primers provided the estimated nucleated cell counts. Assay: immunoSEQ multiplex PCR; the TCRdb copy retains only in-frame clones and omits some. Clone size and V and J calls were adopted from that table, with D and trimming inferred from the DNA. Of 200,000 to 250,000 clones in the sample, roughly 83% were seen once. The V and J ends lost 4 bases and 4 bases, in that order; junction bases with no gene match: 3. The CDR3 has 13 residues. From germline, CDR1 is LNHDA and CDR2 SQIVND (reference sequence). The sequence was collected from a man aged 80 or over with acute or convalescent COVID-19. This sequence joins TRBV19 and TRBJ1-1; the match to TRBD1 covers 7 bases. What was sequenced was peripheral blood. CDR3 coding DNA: TGTGCCAGTAGTACCCAGGGGGGCACTGAAGCTTTCTTT. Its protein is CASSTQGGTEAFF. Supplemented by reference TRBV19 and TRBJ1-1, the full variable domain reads DGGITQSPKYLFRKEGQNVTLSCEQNLNHDAMYWYRQDPGQGLRLIYYSQIVNDFQKGDIAEGYSVSREKKESFPLTVTSAQKNPTAFYLCASSTQGGTEAFFGQGTRLTVV.